This TCR beta chain was sequenced in a study of T cell changes during pregnancy in multiple sclerosis. The germline V gene encodes CDR1 GTSNPN and CDR2 SVGIG (reference sequence). The CDR3 has 15 residues. The V and J ends lost 2 bases and 0 bases respectively, with 11 bases between them. Assay used: immunoSEQ multiplex PCR; TCRdb lists only in-frame clones, some missing. The top ten clones hold about 0.42% of a sample with about 130,000 clones, 90% to 96% of them seen once. This clonotype was obtained from a female donor with multiple sclerosis, enrolled in a pregnancy study. This chain links TRBV30 with TRBJ2-1; D not resolved. Source: peripheral blood, taken after pregnancy. CDR3 amino acids: CAWSYELSSYNEQFF. As DNA, the CDR3 is TGTGCCTGGAGTTACGAATTGAGCTCCTACAATGAGCAGTTCTTC.